This entry is about one T cell receptor beta chain. The antigen it binds to is not known. No per-base quality is available; no much larger clone lies one base away. CDR1 and CDR2, looked up from the germline V gene, are MDHEN and SYDVKM. CDR3 length: 15 amino acids, cysteine to phenylalanine. The CDR3 DNA has 45 bases and is translated from base 1. V lost 4 bases and J lost 5 bases; the stretch between them is 17 bases long. The data stem from a study of shared clonotypes between healthy human individuals (dated by TCRdb to the early 2020s). Broadly, across the study: The cohort included a few men and a couple of women between 18 and 49 years of age. For each donor, CD4 naive and CD4 memory were each run on three plates, CD8 naive on two plates, and CD8 memory on one plate. The study deeply sequenced blood TCR repertoires of about 5 healthy adults to estimate repertoire size and the extent of clonotype sharing between individuals. To increase sequencing depth and limit assay-specific biases, TCR repertoire library preparation and sequencing were carried out by different laboratories using diverse techniques. Each donor's leukapheresis produced roughly between roughly 0.85 and 9.5 billion PBMCs.

For the CD8 naive samples, CD45RO-negative cells were positively selected for CCR7, yielding a CD45RA+CCR7+ population from which TemRA cells were excluded. The donors were healthy, HIV-negative adults with no recently reported acute infections or vaccinations. Every donor was a Caucasian adult living in Nashville, Tennessee, USA. Blood was obtained by leukapheresis, after which PBMCs were separated by Ficoll-Histopaque density gradient centrifugation and cryopreserved in liquid nitrogen vapor phase. Purity and quantity of every magnetically sorted T cell population were checked by analytical flow cytometry. From each sorted fraction, genomic DNA was isolated and quantified by UV absorbance on a Nanodrop 2000c. General study outcomes and caveats: Incomplete sequencing was indicated by rarefaction of sorted-subset datasets, despite the large sequencing depth. Because the study included only a small number of donors, the genetic and exposure-history diversity represented was limited. Clonotypes shared by all four sorted-subset donors showed higher generation probabilities than non-shared clonotypes. Across a few donors, around 5% of naive CD4, roughly 3.5% of naive CD8, 2.3% of memory CD4, and approximately 0.42% of memory CD8 clonotypes were shared. Pairwise subsampling indicated that sequencing depth was expected to affect the degree of clonotype sharing among donors. Larger estimated clonotype richness was generally found for naive subsets than for memory subsets. Sampling was restricted to blood, and TCR repertoires in tissues likely differ from the TCR repertoires found in blood.

TCR CDR3 regions were amplified from genomic DNA by multiplex PCR using the deep immunoSEQ assay. Extracted genomic DNA from each cell subset was spread evenly across all wells of several immunoSEQ 96-well plates, with each plate serving as a replicate. For sorted subsets, approximately 200 ng of genomic DNA, equivalent to 30,000 or so T cell genomes, went into each replicate PCR. The purified libraries were quantified using a Qubit 3.0 fluorometer, sized with a Bioanalyzer 2100, and then quantified again using the KAPA Library Quantification kit. A separate single-read 150-cycle Illumina NextSeq 550 flow cell was used to sequence each immunoSEQ 96-well plate. Turning to the authors' computational methods: The immunoSEQ output contained only junctional sequences without quality scores, so filtering could not match that applied to full-length reads. To assign V/J genes and CDR3, sequences were annotated using PyIR, a Python wrapper for IgBLAST v1.9, with IMGT germline references. Reads were removed for weak V/J assignments (E-value above 1e-6), missing CDR3, stop codons, out-of-frame junctions, or ambiguous translated residues. A V3J clonotype was defined by an identical inferred V gene, J gene, and CDR3 amino acid sequence. The percentage overlap between two repertoires was calculated by dividing the number of shared unique clonotypes by the size of the smaller repertoire. RTK rarefaction, the Chao1 estimator, and Recon v2.1 estimates of unobserved clonotypes were used to assess repertoire richness. Generation probabilities for all TCRbeta clonotypes obtained by the gDNA method from a handful of donors were computed using OLGA. TCRdb holds this immuneACCESS table with in-frame rearrangements only. Some clones are missing; in checked studies, unresolved V genes explain under half, and the rest has no known cause. Clone size and V and J calls were adopted from that table, with D and trimming inferred from the DNA. Recorded for this sample are about 600,000 clones; roughly 96% of them occurred a single time. In total, the top ten clones hold 0.085% to 0.11% of the sample.

The specimen was naive CD8+ T cells sorted from blood. The cell subset or site label for this specimen denotes: CD45RA+CCR7+. The sequence is built from TRBV28 and TRBJ1-1; the D gene is not confidently resolved. This clonotype originated in a woman in her twenties or thirties in good health. This receptor has the CDR3 CASSSNIGLWTEAFF. The DNA sequence is given as TGTGCCAGCAGTTCCAACATCGGATTATGGACTGAAGCTTTCTTT.